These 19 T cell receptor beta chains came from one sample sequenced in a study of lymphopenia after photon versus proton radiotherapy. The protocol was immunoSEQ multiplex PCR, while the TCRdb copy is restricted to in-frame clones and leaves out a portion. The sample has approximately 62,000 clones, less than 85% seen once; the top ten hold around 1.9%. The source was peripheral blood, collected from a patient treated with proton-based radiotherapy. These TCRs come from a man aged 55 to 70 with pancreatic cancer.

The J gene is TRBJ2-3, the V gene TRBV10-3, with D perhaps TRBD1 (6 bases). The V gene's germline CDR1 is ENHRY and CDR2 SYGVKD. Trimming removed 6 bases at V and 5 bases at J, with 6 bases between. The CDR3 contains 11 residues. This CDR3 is CAIRTGDTQYF. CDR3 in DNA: TGTGCCATCAGGACAGGAGATACGCAGTATTTT.

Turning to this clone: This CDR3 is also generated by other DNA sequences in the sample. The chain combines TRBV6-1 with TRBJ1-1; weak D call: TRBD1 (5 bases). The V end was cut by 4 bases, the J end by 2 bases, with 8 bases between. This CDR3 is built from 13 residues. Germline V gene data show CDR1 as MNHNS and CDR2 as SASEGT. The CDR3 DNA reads TGTGCCAGCAGTGCGGACACCAACACTGAAGCTTTCTTT. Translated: CASSADTNTEAFF.

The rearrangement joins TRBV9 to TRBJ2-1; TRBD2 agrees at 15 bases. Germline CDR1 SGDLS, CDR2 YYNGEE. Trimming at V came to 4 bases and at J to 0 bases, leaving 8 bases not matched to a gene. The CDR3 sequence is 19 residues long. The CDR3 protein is CASSPGLAGGSSSYNEQFF. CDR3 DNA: TGTGCCAGCAGCCCGGGACTAGCGGGAGGAAGCAGCTCCTACAATGAGCAGTTCTTC. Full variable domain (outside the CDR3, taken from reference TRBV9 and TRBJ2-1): DSGVTQTPKHLITATGQRVTLRCSPRSGDLSVYWYQQSLDQGLQFLIQYYNGEERAKGNILERFSAQQFPDLHSELNLSSLELGDSALYFCASSPGLAGGSSSYNEQFFGPGTRLTVL.

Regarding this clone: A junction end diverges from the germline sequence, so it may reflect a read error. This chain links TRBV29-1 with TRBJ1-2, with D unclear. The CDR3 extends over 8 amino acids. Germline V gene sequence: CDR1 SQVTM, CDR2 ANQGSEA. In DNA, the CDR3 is TGCAGCGTTGAAGATGCCCCCTTC. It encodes CSVEDAPF.

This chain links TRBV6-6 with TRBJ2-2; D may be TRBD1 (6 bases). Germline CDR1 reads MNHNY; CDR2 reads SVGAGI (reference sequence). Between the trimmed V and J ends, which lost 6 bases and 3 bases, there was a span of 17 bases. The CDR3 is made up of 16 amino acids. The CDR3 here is CASSNTGTLDTGELFF. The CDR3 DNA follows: TGTGCCAGCAGCAATACCGGGACATTGGACACCGGGGAGCTGTTTTTT.

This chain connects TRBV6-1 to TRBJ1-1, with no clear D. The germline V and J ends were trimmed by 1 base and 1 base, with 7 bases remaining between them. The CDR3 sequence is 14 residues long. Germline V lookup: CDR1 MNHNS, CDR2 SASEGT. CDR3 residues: CASSEVWKNTEAFF. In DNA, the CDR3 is TGTGCCAGCAGTGAAGTTTGGAAGAACACTGAAGCTTTCTTT.

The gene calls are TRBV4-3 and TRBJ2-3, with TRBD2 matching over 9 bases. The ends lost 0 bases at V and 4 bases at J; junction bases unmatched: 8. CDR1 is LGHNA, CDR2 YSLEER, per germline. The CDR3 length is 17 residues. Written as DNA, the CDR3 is TGCGCCAGCAGCCAAGATGGGAATAGCGGGAGAGCAGATACGCAGTATTTT. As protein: CASSQDGNSGRADTQYF.

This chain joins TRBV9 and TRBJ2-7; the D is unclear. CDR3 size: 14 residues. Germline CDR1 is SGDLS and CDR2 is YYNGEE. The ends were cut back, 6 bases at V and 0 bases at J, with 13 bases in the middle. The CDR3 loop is CASTPTTYSYEQYF. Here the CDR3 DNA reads TGTGCCAGCACCCCAACTACTTACTCCTACGAGCAGTACTTC.

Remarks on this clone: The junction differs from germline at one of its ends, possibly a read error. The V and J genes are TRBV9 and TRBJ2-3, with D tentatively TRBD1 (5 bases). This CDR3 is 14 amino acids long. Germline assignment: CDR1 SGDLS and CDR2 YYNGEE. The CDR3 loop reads CASSIGQGTGTQYF. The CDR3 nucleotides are TGTGCCAGCAGCATTGGACAAGGCACAGGTACGCAGTATTTT. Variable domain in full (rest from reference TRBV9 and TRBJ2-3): DSGVTQTPKHLITATGQRVTLRCSPRSGDLSVYWYQQSLDQGLQFLIQYYNGEERAKGNILERFSAQQFPDLHSELNLSSLELGDSALYFCASSIGQGTGTQYFGPGTRLTVL.

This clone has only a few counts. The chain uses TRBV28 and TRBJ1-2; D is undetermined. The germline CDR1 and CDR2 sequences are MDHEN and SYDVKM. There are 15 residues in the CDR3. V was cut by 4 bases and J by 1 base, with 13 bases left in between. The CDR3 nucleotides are TGTGCCAGCAGTTATAGTCAGATTCGTAACTATGGCTACACCTTC. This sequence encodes CASSYSQIRNYGYTF.

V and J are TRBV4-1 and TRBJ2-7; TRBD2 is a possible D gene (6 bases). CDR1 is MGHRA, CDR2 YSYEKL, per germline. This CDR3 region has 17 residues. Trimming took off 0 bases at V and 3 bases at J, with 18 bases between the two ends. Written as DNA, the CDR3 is TGCGCCAGCAGCCAAGACAGTAGCGGCGGGTTCGGCTACGAGCAGTACTTC. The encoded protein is CASSQDSSGGFGYEQYF.

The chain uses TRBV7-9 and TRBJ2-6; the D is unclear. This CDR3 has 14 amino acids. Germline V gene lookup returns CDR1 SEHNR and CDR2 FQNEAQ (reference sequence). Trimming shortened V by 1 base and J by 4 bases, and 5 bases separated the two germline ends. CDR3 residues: CASSLESGANVLTF. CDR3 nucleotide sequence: TGTGCCAGCAGCTTAGAATCCGGGGCCAACGTCCTGACTTTC.

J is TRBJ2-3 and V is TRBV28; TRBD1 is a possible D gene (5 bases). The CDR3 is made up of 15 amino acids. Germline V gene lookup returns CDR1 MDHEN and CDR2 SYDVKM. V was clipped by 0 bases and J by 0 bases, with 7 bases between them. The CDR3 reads CASSLWQGSTDTQYF. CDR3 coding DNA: TGTGCCAGCAGTTTATGGCAGGGAAGCACAGATACGCAGTATTTT.

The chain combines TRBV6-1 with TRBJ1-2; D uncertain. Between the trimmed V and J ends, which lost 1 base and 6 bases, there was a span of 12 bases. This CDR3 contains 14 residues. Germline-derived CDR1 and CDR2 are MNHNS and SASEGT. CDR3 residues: CASSEGRGIDGYTF. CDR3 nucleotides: TGTGCCAGCAGTGAAGGGCGCGGAATCGATGGCTACACCTTC.

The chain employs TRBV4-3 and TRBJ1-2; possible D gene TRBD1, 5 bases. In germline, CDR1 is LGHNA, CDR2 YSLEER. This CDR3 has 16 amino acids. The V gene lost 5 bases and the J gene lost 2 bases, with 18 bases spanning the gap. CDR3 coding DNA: TGCGCCAGCAGCACCCGGGACGGAAGGTTCAACTATGGCTACACCTTC. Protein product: CASSTRDGRFNYGYTF.

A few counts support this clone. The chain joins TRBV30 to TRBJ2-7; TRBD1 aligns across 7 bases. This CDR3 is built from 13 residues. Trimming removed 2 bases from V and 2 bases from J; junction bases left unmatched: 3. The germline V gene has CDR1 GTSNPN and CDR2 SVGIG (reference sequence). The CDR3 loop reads CAWSRDSPYEQYF. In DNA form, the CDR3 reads TGTGCCTGGAGTCGGGACAGCCCCTACGAGCAGTACTTC.

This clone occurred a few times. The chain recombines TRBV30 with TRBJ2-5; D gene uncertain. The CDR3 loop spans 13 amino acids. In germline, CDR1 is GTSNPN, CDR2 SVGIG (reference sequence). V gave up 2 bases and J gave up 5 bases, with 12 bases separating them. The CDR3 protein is CAWSLSVLETQYF. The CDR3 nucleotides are TGTGCCTGGAGTTTGAGCGTTTTGGAGACCCAGTACTTC.

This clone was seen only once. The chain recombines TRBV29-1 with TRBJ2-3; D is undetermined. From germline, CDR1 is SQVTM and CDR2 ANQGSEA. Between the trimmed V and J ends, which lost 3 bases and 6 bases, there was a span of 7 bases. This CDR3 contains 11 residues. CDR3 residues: CSVDLGDTQYF. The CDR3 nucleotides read TGCAGCGTTGATCTTGGGGATACGCAGTATTTT.

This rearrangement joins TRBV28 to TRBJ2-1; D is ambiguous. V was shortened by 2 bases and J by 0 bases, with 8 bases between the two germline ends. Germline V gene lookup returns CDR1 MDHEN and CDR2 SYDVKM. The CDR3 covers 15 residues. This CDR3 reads CASSLRRSSYNEQFF. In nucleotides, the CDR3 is TGTGCCAGCAGTTTACGGCGGTCCTCCTACAATGAGCAGTTCTTC.